A selection of T cell receptor beta chains follows, all from one sample in a study of TIL therapy for anti-PD-1-resistant metastatic lung cancer. The assay was immunoSEQ multiplex PCR, and TCRdb's table has in-frame clones only and misses some. The profile shows roughly 20,000 clones, about two thirds of them singletons. Sample: blood, taken at baseline. The source is a person between 30 and 79 years old with non-small cell lung cancer. Both conserved end residues are trimmed from each CDR3. The D gene is left open where the match is weak.

11	TRBJ1-2	NA	TRBV12-3/TRBV12-4	ASSLLPRYGYT
13	TRBJ2-7	NA	TRBV10-2	ASSESAGAGYEQY
13	TRBJ2-2	TRBD2	TRBV5-1	ASSLTSGSGGELF
14	TRBJ1-2	TRBD1	TRBV6-1	ASSEVPGQKSYGYT
9	TRBJ1-1	NA	TRBV20-1	SARSSFEAF
12	TRBJ1-6	NA	TRBV7-3	ASSLSGHNSPLH
13	TRBJ2-1	NA	TRBV2	ASKSARSSYNEQF
13	TRBJ1-2	TRBD1	TRBV25-1	ASSDYTGANYGYT
15	TRBJ2-3	TRBD2	TRBV5-1	ASSWPLAGGSTDTQY
12	TRBJ1-5	NA	TRBV3-1/TRBV3-2	ASSHQGRGQPQH
13	TRBJ2-3	TRBD2	TRBV6-5	ASRMVAGVTDTQY
14	TRBJ2-5	TRBD2	TRBV5-5	ASSSRTSGRGETQY
11	TRBJ1-4	NA	TRBV3-1/TRBV3-2	ASSQFLNEKLF
16	TRBJ2-3	TRBD2	TRBV5-1	ASSLRSGTSGLTDTQY
15	TRBJ2-3	NA	TRBV5-1	ASSRSTAQPGTDTQY
11	TRBJ1-2	NA	TRBV7-9	ASSLAVTGGYT
11	TRBJ2-7	NA	TRBV29-1	SVVSANSYEQY
12	TRBJ2-7	TRBD1	TRBV3-1/TRBV3-2	ASSQFTGAYEQY
13	TRBJ2-5	TRBD1	TRBV2	ASGRDRAFEETQY
11	TRBJ2-1	TRBD1	TRBV10-1	ASSEPGGAVQF
11	TRBJ2-1	NA	TRBV5-1	ASSSTSYNEQF
15	TRBJ2-1	TRBD2	TRBV7-6	ASSLGLAGGPDNEQF
12	TRBJ2-2	TRBD1	TRBV3-1/TRBV3-2	ASSLGTGEVELF
12	TRBJ1-5	NA	TRBV5-1	ASSLGGGGQPQH
12	TRBJ2-3	NA	TRBV10-2	ASSDGSSTDTQY
10	TRBJ1-6	NA	TRBV10-3	ASSSGNSPLH
13	TRBJ1-1	TRBD1	TRBV18	ASSPSRDRVGEAF
15	TRBJ2-3	TRBD2	TRBV5-1	ASSVSGTSASTDTQY
11	TRBJ1-1	NA	TRBV2	ASTLRPNTEAF
12	TRBJ1-6	NA	TRBV4-2	ASSRRDITSPLH
13	TRBJ2-7	NA	TRBV6-5	ASKRIRAPSYEQY
12	TRBJ2-2	NA	TRBV18	ASSLYREGGELF
10	TRBJ2-1	TRBD1	TRBV5-1	ASRLDRGEQF
12	TRBJ2-5	TRBD1	TRBV7-6	ASSPNRGAETQY
12	TRBJ2-5	NA	TRBV18	ASSIRHGEETQY
13	TRBJ2-4	TRBD1	TRBV10-3	AISEGGRTKNIQY
12	TRBJ1-2	NA	TRBV5-1	ASSPSAAGDGYT
13	TRBJ1-5	NA	TRBV7-8	ASSLGRSGNQPQH
11	TRBJ1-2	NA	TRBV2	ASSESPNYGYT
11	TRBJ2-3	NA	TRBV29-1	SVDRGALDTQY
11	TRBJ1-1	NA	TRBV7-9	ASSLQAGPKAF
13	TRBJ2-5	TRBD1	TRBV5-1	ASSFSPGGQETQY
12	TRBJ1-6	TRBD1	TRBV6-4	ASSAMRGHSPLH
11	TRBJ2-3	NA	TRBV7-6	ASSASIGDTQY
11	TRBJ2-2	NA	TRBV29-1	SVAGGNTGELF
11	TRBJ1-1	NA	TRBV27	ASSLSSPKKAF
11	TRBJ1-1	TRBD1	TRBV12-3/TRBV12-4	ASRGQVGTEAF
13	TRBJ1-5	NA	TRBV5-1	ASSLSGQVSQPQH
14	TRBJ2-3	TRBD2	TRBV4-3	ASSLSSGGATDTQY
12	TRBJ2-1	TRBD2	TRBV10-2	ATGTSGSDGEQF
13	TRBJ2-1	TRBD1	TRBV18	ASSPGTGSINEQF
14	TRBJ2-3	TRBD1	TRBV24-1	ATSDVWTGGRDTQY
12	TRBJ2-5	TRBD2	TRBV4-2	ASSQDRGGRTQY
10	TRBJ1-1	NA	TRBV7-8	ASSPLGIEAF
11	TRBJ2-3	TRBD2	TRBV12-3/TRBV12-4	ASRRSGTDTQY